Sequencing of this T cell receptor (beta chain) was carried out in a study of OX40 agonist ivuxolimab in advanced cancers. Sequencing was performed with immunoSEQ multiplex PCR; in TCRdb, only in-frame clones are kept and a portion is missing. The table has 25,000 to 35,000 clones, about 83% seen once. V gave up 5 bases and J gave up 1 base, with 15 bases separating them. The length of the CDR3 is 15 residues. CDR1 is MDHEN and CDR2 is SYDVKM in the germline V gene. The gene calls are TRBV28 and TRBJ2-7; weak D call: TRBD1 (6 bases). The specimen comprised CD4+ or CD8+ T cells sorted from blood, sampled in a trial of the OX40 agonist ivuxolimab. The TCR originated in an adult with an advanced solid tumor such as melanoma, head and neck, liver or kidney cancer. CDR3 loop: CASSPLRGTSYEQYF. In DNA, the CDR3 is TGTGCCAGCAGTCCACTCAGGGGTACTTCCTACGAGCAGTACTTC.